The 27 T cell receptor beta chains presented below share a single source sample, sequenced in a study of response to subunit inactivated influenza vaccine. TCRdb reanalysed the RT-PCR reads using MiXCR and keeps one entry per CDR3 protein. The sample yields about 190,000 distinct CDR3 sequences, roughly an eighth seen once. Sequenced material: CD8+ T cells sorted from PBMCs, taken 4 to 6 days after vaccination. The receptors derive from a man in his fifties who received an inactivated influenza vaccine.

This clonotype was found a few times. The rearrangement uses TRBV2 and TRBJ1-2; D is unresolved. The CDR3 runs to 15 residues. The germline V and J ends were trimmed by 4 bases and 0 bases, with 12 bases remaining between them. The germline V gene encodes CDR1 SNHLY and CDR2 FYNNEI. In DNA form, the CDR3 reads TGTGCCAGCAGTGTGGCGGCAGCCACTAACTATGGCTACACCTTC. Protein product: CASSVAAATNYGYTF.

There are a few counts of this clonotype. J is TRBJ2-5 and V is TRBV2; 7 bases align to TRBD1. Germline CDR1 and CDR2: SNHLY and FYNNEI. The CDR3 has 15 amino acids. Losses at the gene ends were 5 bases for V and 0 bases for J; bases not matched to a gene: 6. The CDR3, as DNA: TGTGCCAGCAGTTCTGGGACAGAAGACCAAGAGACCCAGTACTTC. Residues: CASSSGTEDQETQYF.

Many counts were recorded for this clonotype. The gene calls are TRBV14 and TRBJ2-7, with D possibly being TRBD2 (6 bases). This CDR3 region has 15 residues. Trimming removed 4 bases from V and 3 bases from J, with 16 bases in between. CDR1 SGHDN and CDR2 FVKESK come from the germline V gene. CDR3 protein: CASSRGLPTFYEQYF. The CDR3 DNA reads TGTGCCAGCAGCCGGGGACTTCCTACCTTCTACGAGCAGTACTTC.

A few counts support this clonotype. CDR3 sequence reads: CASRDSGTFTDTQYF. The CDR3 DNA is TGTGCCAGCAGAGATTCCGGGACCTTCACAGATACGCAGTATTTT. The genes are TRBV6-1 and TRBJ2-3, with D perhaps TRBD1 or TRBD2 (5 bases each). CDR3 size: 15 residues. Germline V CDR1 and CDR2: MNHNS, SASEGT. Trimming shortened V by 6 bases and J by 2 bases, and 15 bases separated the two germline ends.

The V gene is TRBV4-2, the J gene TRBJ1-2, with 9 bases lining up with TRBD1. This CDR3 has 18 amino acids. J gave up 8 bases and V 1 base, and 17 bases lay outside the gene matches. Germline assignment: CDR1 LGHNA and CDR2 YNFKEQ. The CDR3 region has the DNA TGTGCCAGCAGCCAAGGAACGGGACAGGGTAGGGTTTTGGGAGGCTACACCTTC. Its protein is CASSQGTGQGRVLGGYTF.

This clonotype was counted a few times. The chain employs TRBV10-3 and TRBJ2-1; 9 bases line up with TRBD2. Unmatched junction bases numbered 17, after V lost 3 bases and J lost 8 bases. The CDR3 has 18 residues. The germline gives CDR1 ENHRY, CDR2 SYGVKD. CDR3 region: CAISEYPPGGGANYEQFF. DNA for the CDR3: TGTGCCATCAGTGAATATCCGCCTGGCGGGGGGGCCAACTATGAGCAGTTCTTC.

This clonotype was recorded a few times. The CDR3 spells CASSQVGSGRAYEQYF. In DNA, the CDR3 is TGTGCCAGCAGCCAAGTAGGAAGCGGGAGGGCCTACGAGCAGTACTTC. V is TRBV4-2 and J is TRBJ2-7, with 10 bases that match TRBD2. Trimming at V came to 1 base and at J to 2 bases, leaving 5 bases not matched to a gene. Germline CDR1 reads LGHNA; CDR2 reads YNFKEQ. The CDR3 totals 16 residues.

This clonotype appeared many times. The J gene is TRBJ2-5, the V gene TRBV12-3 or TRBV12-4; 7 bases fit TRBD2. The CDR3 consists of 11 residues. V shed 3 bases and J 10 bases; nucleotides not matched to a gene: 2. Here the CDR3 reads CASSLGTIQYF. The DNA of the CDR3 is TGTGCCAGCAGTTTGGGGACTATCCAGTACTTC.

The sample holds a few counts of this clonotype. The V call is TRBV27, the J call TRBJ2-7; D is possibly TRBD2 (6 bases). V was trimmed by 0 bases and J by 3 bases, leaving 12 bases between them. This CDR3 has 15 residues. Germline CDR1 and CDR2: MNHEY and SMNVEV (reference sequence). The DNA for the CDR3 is TGTGCCAGCAGTTTATCGACTAGTCGGCTCTACGAGCAGTACTTC. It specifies CASSLSTSRLYEQYF.

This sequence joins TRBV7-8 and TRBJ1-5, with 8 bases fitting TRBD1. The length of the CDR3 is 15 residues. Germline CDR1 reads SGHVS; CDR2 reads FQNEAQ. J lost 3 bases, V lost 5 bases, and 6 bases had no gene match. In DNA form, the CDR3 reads TGTGCCAGCAGCACCGGACAGGGTTTCAATCAGCCCCAGCATTTT. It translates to CASSTGQGFNQPQHF.

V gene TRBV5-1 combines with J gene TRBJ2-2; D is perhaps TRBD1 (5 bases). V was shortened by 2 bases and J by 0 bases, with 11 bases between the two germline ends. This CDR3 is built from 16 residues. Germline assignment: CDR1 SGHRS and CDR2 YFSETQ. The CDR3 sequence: CASSFTGYSNTGELFF. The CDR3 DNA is TGCGCCAGCAGCTTCACAGGTTATTCGAACACCGGGGAGCTGTTTTTT.

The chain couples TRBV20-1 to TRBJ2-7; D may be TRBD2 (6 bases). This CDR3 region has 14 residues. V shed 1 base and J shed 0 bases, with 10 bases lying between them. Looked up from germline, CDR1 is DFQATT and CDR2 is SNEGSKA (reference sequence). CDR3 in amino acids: CSARGLVHSYEQYF. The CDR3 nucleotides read TGCAGTGCTAGAGGACTAGTCCACTCCTACGAGCAGTACTTC.

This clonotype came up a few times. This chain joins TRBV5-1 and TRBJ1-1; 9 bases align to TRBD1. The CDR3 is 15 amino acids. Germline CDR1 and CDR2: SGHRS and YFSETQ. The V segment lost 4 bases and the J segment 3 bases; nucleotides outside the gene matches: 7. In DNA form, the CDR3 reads TGCGCCAGCAGCGTTACACAGGGGGCCGACACTGAAGCTTTCTTT. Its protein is CASSVTQGADTEAFF.

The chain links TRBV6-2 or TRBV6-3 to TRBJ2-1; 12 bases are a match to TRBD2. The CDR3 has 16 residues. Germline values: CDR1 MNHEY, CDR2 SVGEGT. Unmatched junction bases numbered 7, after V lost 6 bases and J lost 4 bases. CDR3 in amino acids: CASRALAGGRYNEQFF. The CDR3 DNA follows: TGTGCCAGCAGGGCACTAGCGGGAGGACGATACAATGAGCAGTTCTTC.

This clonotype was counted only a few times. The DNA of the CDR3 is TGTGCCAGCAGCTTGACAGAATACTACGAGCAGTACTTC. Translating it yields CASSLTEYYEQYF. This chain joins TRBV7-8 and TRBJ2-7, with a tentative D call TRBD1 (5 bases). The CDR3 has 13 residues. The germline CDR1 and CDR2 sequences are SGHVS and FQNEAQ. V dropped 3 bases and J dropped 3 bases, with 9 bases sitting between them.

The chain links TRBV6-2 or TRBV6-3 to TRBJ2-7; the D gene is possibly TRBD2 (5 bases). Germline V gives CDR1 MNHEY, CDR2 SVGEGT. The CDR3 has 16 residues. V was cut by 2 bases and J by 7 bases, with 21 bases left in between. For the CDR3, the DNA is TGTGCCAGCAGTTACCTCAGCCTAGCAGGTCCTATGGAGCAGTACTTC. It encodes CASSYLSLAGPMEQYF.

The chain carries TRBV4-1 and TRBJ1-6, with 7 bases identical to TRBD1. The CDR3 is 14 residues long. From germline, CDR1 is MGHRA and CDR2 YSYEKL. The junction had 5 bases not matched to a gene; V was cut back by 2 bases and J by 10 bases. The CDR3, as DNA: TGCGCCAGCAGCCAATACAGGGGAGAATCACCCCTCCACTTT. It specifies CASSQYRGESPLHF.

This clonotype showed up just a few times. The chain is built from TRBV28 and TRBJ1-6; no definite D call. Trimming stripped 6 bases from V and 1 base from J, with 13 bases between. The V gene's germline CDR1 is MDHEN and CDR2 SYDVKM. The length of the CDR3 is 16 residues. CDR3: CASSKDISSYNSPLHF. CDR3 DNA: TGTGCCAGCAGCAAAGATATATCATCCTATAATTCACCCCTCCACTTT.

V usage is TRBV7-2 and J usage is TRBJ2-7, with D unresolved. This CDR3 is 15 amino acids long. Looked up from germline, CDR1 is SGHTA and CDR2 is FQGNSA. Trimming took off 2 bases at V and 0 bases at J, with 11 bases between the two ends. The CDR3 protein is CASSLWASYSYEQYF. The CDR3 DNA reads TGTGCCAGCAGCTTATGGGCTTCTTACTCCTACGAGCAGTACTTC.

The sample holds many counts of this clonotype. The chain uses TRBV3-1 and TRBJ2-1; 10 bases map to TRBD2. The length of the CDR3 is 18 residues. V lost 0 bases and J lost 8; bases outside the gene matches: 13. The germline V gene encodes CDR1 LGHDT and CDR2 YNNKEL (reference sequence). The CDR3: CASSQDRSGRAGSYEQFF. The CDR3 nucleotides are TGTGCCAGCAGCCAAGATCGAAGCGGGAGGGCCGGGTCCTATGAGCAGTTCTTC.

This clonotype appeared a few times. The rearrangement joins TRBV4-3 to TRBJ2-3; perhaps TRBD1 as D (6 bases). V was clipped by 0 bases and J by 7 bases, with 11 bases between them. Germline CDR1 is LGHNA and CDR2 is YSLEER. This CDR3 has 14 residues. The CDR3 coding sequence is TGCGCCAGCAGCCAAGATGTGGGGGCGCATACGCAGTATTTT. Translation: CASSQDVGAHTQYF.

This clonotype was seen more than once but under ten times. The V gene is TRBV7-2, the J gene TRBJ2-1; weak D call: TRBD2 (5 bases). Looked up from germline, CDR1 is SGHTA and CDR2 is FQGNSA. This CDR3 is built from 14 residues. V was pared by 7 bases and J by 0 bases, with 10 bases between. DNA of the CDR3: TGTGCCAGCAACGTCGGGAACTCCTACAATGAGCAGTTCTTC. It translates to CASNVGNSYNEQFF.

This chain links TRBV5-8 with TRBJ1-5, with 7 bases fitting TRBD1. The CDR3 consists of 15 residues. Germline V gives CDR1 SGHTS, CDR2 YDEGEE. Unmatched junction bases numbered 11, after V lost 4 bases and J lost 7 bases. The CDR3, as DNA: TGTGCCAGCAGCCTGGAAGGGACAGTGTACCAGCCCCAGCATTTT. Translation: CASSLEGTVYQPQHF.

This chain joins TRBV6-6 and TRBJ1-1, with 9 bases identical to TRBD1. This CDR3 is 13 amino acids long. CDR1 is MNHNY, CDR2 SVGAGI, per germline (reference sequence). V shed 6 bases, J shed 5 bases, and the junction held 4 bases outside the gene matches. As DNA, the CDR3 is TGTGCCAGCAGCCCACAGGGGGCGACTGAAGCTTTCTTT. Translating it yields CASSPQGATEAFF.

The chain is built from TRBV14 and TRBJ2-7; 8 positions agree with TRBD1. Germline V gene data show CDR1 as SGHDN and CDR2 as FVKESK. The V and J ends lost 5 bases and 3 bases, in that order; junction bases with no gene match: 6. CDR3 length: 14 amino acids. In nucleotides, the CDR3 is TGTGCCAGCAGCAGCCGACAGGGGTTCTACGAGCAGTACTTC. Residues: CASSSRQGFYEQYF. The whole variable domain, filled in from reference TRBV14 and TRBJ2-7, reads EAGVTQFPSHSVIEKGQTVTLRCDPISGHDNLYWYRRVMGKEIKFLLHFVKESKQDESGMPNNRFLAERTGGTYSTLKVQPAELEDSGVYFCASSSRQGFYEQYFGPGTRLTVT.

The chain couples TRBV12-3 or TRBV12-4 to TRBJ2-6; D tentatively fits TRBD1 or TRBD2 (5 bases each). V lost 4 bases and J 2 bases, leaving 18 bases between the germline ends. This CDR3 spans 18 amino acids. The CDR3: CASSWDGAIVPGANVLTF. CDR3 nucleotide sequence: TGTGCCAGCAGTTGGGACGGAGCCATAGTCCCTGGGGCCAACGTCCTGACTTTC.

CDR3 DNA: TGTGCCAGCAGTCACAGGGTGGAGGGGGAGCTGTTTTTT. Translating it yields CASSHRVEGELFF. This chain joins TRBV7-6 and TRBJ2-2; TRBD1 might be the D (6 bases). The CDR3 is 13 amino acids. CDR1 is SGHVS, CDR2 FNYEAQ, per germline. Trimming took 6 bases from V and 8 from J, leaving 13 bases between them. Variable domain in full (rest from reference TRBV7-6 and TRBJ2-2): GAGVSQSPRYKVTKRGQDVALRCDPISGHVSLYWYRQALGQGPEFLTYFNYEAQQDKSGLPNDRFSAERPEGSISTLTIQRTEQRDSAMYRCASSHRVEGELFFGEGSRLTVL.